A selection of T cell receptor beta chains follows, all from one sample in a study of T-cell memory formation after mild COVID-19. TCRdb independently ran MiXCR on the 5' RACE reads; one entry per CDR3 protein. The sample includes roughly 240,000 distinct CDR3 sequences, roughly 14% of them seen just once. The material sequenced was PBMCs or a T cell subset sorted from them (not recorded which). The receptors stem from an adult woman who had mild COVID-19 (a few samples of this study predate the infection). Cell type and time point are not known. Both conserved end residues are trimmed from each CDR3. The order of the fields is clone size, V gene, J gene, CDR3 protein. Only part of the rows carry a size: once, few, many, or a class if the clone is expanded.

size: few; V: TRBV5-1; J: TRBJ2-5; CDR3: ASSLGRLFGETQY
size: NA; V: TRBV10-3; J: TRBJ2-1; CDR3: AIRRGGEQF
size: NA; V: TRBV4-2; J: TRBJ2-7; CDR3: ASSPYEGQGYEQY
size: few; V: TRBV18; J: TRBJ1-1; CDR3: ASSPLRGRTPMNTEAF
size: few; V: TRBV19; J: TRBJ1-5; CDR3: ASSMTTQPQH
size: NA; V: TRBV18; J: TRBJ1-3; CDR3: ASSPPRQGRFSGNTIY
size: NA; V: TRBV7-2; J: TRBJ1-5; CDR3: ASSLGGLGNQPQH
size: NA; V: TRBV7-2; J: TRBJ2-3; CDR3: ASSPRRVAFTSTDTQY
size: many; V: TRBV6-5; J: TRBJ1-3; CDR3: ASSYSLGGTGNTIY
size: few; V: TRBV5-1; J: TRBJ1-1; CDR3: ASRNTYRGANTEAF
size: many; V: TRBV5-1; J: TRBJ2-4; CDR3: ASSLSLAKNIQY
size: NA; V: TRBV18; J: TRBJ2-3; CDR3: ASSPPSGSDTQY
size: NA; V: TRBV29-1; J: TRBJ2-1; CDR3: SVVPGQGAGWQF
size: NA; V: TRBV5-1; J: TRBJ2-7; CDR3: ASSLESGSSYEQY
size: few; V: TRBV7-2; J: TRBJ1-2; CDR3: ASSWTATYGYT
size: many; V: TRBV4-3; J: TRBJ2-2; CDR3: ASSQDGNLNTGELF
size: few; V: TRBV6-5; J: TRBJ2-3; CDR3: ASSRRWGEASTDTQY
size: many; V: TRBV6-6; J: TRBJ2-2; CDR3: ASTGDRNTGELF
size: NA; V: TRBV18; J: TRBJ1-1; CDR3: ASSPITGGETEAF
size: NA; V: TRBV12-3/TRBV12-4; J: TRBJ1-1; CDR3: ASSKTGETEAF
size: few; V: TRBV12-3/TRBV12-4; J: TRBJ1-1; CDR3: ASSYGGNTEAF
size: NA; V: TRBV18; J: TRBJ1-1; CDR3: ASSPLDSPVQEAF
size: NA; V: TRBV4-3; J: TRBJ1-2; CDR3: ASSQEYSSYGYT
size: few; V: TRBV5-1; J: TRBJ1-1; CDR3: ASTFQEPNTEAF
size: few; V: TRBV5-1; J: TRBJ1-4; CDR3: ASSQGASNEKLF
size: NA; V: TRBV12-3/TRBV12-4; J: TRBJ2-5; CDR3: ASSSPGGGVGATQY
size: once; V: TRBV20-1; J: TRBJ2-3; CDR3: SARGPPRRGGRIPDTQY
size: few; V: TRBV3-1; J: TRBJ1-2; CDR3: ASSLGQGLNGYT
size: NA; V: TRBV30; J: TRBJ1-4; CDR3: AWSALTGGDEKLF
size: few; V: TRBV18; J: TRBJ2-2; CDR3: ASSPPGSSNTGELF
size: NA; V: TRBV5-4; J: TRBJ2-3; CDR3: ASSTRDFYTDTQY
size: few; V: TRBV7-6; J: TRBJ2-3; CDR3: ASSVGQGGTDTQY
size: NA; V: TRBV29-1; J: TRBJ2-1; CDR3: SVGGTGRDEQF
size: few; V: TRBV7-7; J: TRBJ2-1; CDR3: ASSLDGGAGNEQF
size: NA; V: TRBV24-1; J: TRBJ2-3; CDR3: ATSDAAAGASTDTQY
size: NA; V: TRBV24-1; J: TRBJ2-3; CDR3: ATSGRTSVDTDTQY
size: NA; V: TRBV4-1; J: TRBJ2-1; CDR3: ASSQERYGARNEQF
size: NA; V: TRBV7-2; J: TRBJ2-3; CDR3: ASSLARTRGTDTQY
size: few; V: TRBV10-3; J: TRBJ2-5; CDR3: AISEMPPIRDGFQETQY
size: NA; V: TRBV20-1; J: TRBJ1-2; CDR3: SAQTGDFIGYT
size: few; V: TRBV29-1; J: TRBJ2-3; CDR3: SALAGPGTDTQY
size: many; V: TRBV5-1; J: TRBJ2-7; CDR3: ASSLDPGLAGEQY
size: few; V: TRBV6-5; J: TRBJ2-6; CDR3: ASSRGQGSGANVLT
size: many; V: TRBV5-1; J: TRBJ2-1; CDR3: ASSAQGEQF
size: many; V: TRBV6-2/TRBV6-3; J: TRBJ1-1; CDR3: ASSKVGRTNTEAF
size: many; V: TRBV5-1; J: TRBJ2-7; CDR3: ASSLEVGYEQY
size: NA; V: TRBV4-1; J: TRBJ2-5; CDR3: ASSQKGTGGETQY
size: once; V: TRBV6-5; J: TRBJ2-7; CDR3: ASGQGPFYEQY
size: few; V: TRBV24-1; J: TRBJ2-1; CDR3: ATSEERGGSYNEQF
size: few; V: TRBV7-8; J: TRBJ1-1; CDR3: ASSSYSLRDRGLNTEAF
size: NA; V: TRBV6-4; J: TRBJ1-2; CDR3: ASSDSYQGLNGYT
size: few; V: TRBV5-1; J: TRBJ2-7; CDR3: ASSLALADYEQY